Sequencing of this T cell receptor (beta chain) was carried out in a study of metastatic and nonmetastatic thyroid tumors. Background on the study: Repertoire data that came from the blood and tumor or nodule tissue of malignant and benign thyroid patients were compared.

As originally analysed: To classify distant metastasis in papillary thyroid cancer, a model was built from CDR3 differences across clinicopathological groups. TCRdb used MiXCR to call clones anew from the PCR reads. What appears here as the V and J calls and clone size reflects TCRdb's work, not the paper's. The sample contains approximately 38,000 clones, approximately 16% of which appear only once. Findings and limits, study-wide: The study reportedly found significantly higher TCR beta diversity in malignant thyroid tumors than benign nodules, in blood and tumor.

The CDR3 is 13 amino acids. V was trimmed by 2 bases and J by 8 bases, leaving 10 bases between them. This clone was counted many times. Its matching antigen is unknown. Every patient underwent thyroid surgery untreated. Sequencing input: tumor tissue. The genes are TRBV12-3 or TRBV12-4 and TRBJ2-1, with D unclear. This receptor was taken from a female donor with papillary thyroid cancer or a benign thyroid nodule (not recorded which). Some clones in this sample may be carry-over from other donors' samples. CDR3 sequence reads: CASSLRRYYEQFF. The CDR3, as DNA: TGTGCCAGCAGTTTACGCAGGTACTATGAGCAGTTCTTC.